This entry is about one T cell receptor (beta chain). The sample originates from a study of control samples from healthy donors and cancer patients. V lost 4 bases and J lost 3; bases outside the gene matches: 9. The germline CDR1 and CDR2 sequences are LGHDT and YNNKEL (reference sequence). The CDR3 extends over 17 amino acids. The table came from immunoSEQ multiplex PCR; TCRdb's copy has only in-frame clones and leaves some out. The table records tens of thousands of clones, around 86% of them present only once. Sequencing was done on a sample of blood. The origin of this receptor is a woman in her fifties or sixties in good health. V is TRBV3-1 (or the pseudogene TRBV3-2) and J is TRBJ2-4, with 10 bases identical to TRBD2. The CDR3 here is CASSRYTSGTGKNIQYF. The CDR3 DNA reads TGTGCCAGCAGCCGATATACTAGCGGGACTGGCAAAAACATTCAGTACTTC.